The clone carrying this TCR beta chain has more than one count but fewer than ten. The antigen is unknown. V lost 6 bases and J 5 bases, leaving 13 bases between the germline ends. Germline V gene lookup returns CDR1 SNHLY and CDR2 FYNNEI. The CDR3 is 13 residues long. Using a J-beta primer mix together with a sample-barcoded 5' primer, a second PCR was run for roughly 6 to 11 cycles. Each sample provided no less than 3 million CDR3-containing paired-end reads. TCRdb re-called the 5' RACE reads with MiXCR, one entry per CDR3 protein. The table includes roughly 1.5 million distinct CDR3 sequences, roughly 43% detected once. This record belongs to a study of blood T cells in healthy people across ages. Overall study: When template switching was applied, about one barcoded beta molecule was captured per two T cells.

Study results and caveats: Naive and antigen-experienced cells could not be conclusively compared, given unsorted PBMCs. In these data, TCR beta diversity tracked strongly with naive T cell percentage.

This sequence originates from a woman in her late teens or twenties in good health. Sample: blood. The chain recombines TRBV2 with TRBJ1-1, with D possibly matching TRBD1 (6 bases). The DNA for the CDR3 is TGTGCCAGCAGCCTCAGGGGTGCAACTGAAGCTTTCTTT. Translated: CASSLRGATEAFF. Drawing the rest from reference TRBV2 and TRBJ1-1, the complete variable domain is EPEVTQTPSHQVTQMGQEVILRCVPISNHLYFYWYRQILGQKVEFLVSFYNNEISEKSEIFDDQFSVERPDGSNFTLKIRSTKLEDSAMYFCASSLRGATEAFFGQGTRLTVV.